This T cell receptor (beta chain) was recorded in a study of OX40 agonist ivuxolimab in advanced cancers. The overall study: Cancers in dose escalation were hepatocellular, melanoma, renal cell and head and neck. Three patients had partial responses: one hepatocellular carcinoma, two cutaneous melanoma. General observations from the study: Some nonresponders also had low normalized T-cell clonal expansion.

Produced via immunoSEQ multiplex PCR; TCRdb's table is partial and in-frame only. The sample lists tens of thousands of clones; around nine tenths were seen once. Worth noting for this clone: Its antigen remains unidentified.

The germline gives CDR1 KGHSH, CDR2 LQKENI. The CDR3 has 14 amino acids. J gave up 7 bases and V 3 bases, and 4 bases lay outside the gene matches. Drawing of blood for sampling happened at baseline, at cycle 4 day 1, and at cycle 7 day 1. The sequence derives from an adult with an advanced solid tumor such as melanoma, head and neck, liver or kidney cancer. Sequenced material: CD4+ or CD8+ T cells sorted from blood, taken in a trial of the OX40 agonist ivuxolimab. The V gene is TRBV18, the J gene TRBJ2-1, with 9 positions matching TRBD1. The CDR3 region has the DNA TGTGCCAGCTCACCTCAGACAGGGGGGAATGAGCAGTTCTTC. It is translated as CASSPQTGGNEQFF.